This TCR beta chain was retrieved from a study of cytomegalovirus exposure and HLA in healthy donors. As for the study in general: An earlier analysis identified 120 million or so unique TCR beta sequences in 150 million to 200 million T cells. Study-wide results and caveats: Among TCR beta chains of equal frequency, HLA-associated ones were more clonally expanded in a later analysis. Three chains linked to CMV were shown in vitro to be specific for CMV antigens.

The length of the CDR3 is 14 residues. PCR employed 60 Vbeta and 13 Jbeta primers. Clones were read by immunoSEQ multiplex PCR, and TCRdb kept only the in-frame ones, dropping some. The top ten hold 2.5% to 3.5% of the sample, which has around 160,000 clones, over 65% seen once. Worth noting for this clone: Its antigen is not identified.

The sample was PBMCs. V usage is TRBV1 and J usage is TRBJ1-1. TRBV1 is described as a pseudogene. The sequence was collected from a middle-aged man in good health and CMV-seropositive. CDR3 region: CTSSQEEGNTEAFF. In DNA, the CDR3 is TGCACCAGCAGCCAAGAAGAGGGGAACACTGAAGCTTTCTTT.